The 9 T cell receptor beta chains below all came from one sample that was sequenced in a study of response to subunit inactivated influenza vaccine. TCRdb called the RT-PCR reads again in MiXCR, with one record for every CDR3 protein. The table includes 650,000 to 800,000 distinct CDR3 sequences, approximately 15% detected once. Sample: PBMCs from blood, taken 14 to 15 days before vaccination. All receptors come from a man in his fifties who received an inactivated influenza vaccine.

V gene TRBV4-2 combines with J gene TRBJ2-3; D gene uncertain. Between the trimmed V and J ends, which lost 4 bases and 1 base, there was a span of 12 bases. The CDR3 sequence is 15 residues long. Germline CDR1 and CDR2: LGHNA and YNFKEQ. In nucleotides, the CDR3 is TGTGCCAGCAGCCTCGCACAAGTGGGCACAGATACGCAGTATTTT. Its protein is CASSLAQVGTDTQYF.

This clonotype was detected many times. This chain joins TRBV5-1 and TRBJ2-1; D may be TRBD1 or TRBD2 (5 bases each). The CDR3 length is 16 residues. The germline V and J ends were trimmed by 1 base and 3 bases, with 14 bases remaining between them. Germline V gene lookup returns CDR1 SGHRS and CDR2 YFSETQ. The DNA for the CDR3 is TGCGCCAGCAGCTTGACCACGGGACCCAACTACAATGAGCAGTTCTTC. Translation gives CASSLTTGPNYNEQFF.

In DNA, the CDR3 is TGTGCCAGCAGTTCAAGGATTTCGGTGATCACTGAAGCTTTCTTT. Amino acids: CASSSRISVITEAFF. The rearrangement links TRBV27 to TRBJ1-1; D unresolved. The CDR3 contains 15 residues. Per germline, CDR1 MNHEY and CDR2 SMNVEV (reference sequence). Trimming took 4 bases from V and 4 from J, leaving 16 bases between them.

This clonotype was counted a few times. J is TRBJ1-1 and V is TRBV6-4, with a possible D match to TRBD1 (6 bases). This CDR3 has 16 amino acids. V was shortened by 0 bases and J by 5 bases, with 16 bases between the two germline ends. The V gene's germline CDR1 is MRHNA and CDR2 SNTAGT. The CDR3 here is CASSDSLRGAGTEAFF. The CDR3 DNA is TGTGCCAGCAGTGACTCCTTACGGGGGGCTGGGACTGAAGCTTTCTTT.

This clonotype was counted ten times or more. The chain employs TRBV29-1 and TRBJ2-3, with D unclear. Germline CDR1 is SQVTM and CDR2 is ANQGSEA. This CDR3 region has 12 residues. V lost 6 bases and J lost 1, with 8 bases in between. The CDR3 DNA reads as TGCAGCGTCCCACGGCGCACAGATACGCAGTATTTT. Amino acid sequence: CSVPRRTDTQYF.

This clonotype was seen at least ten times. This chain connects TRBV7-9 to TRBJ1-4; maybe TRBD1 (6 bases). Between the trimmed V and J ends, which lost 5 bases and 5 bases, there was a span of 15 bases. The CDR3 sequence is 15 residues long. CDR1 is SEHNR and CDR2 is FQNEAQ in the germline V gene (reference sequence). CDR3 coding DNA: TGTGCCAGCAGCCCACCAGGGGACCCAAATGAAAAACTGTTTTTT. Its translation is CASSPPGDPNEKLFF. The full variable domain, rest sourced from reference TRBV7-9 and TRBJ1-4, is DTGVSQNPRHKITKRGQNVTFRCDPISEHNRLYWYRQTLGQGPEFLTYFQNEAQLEKSRLLSDRFSAERPKGSFSTLEIQRTEQGDSAMYLCASSPPGDPNEKLFFGSGTQLSVL.

This clonotype was seen ten or more times. The chain carries TRBV7-9 and TRBJ2-7, with D possibly TRBD2 on 5 matching bases. The V gene's germline CDR1 is SEHNR and CDR2 FQNEAQ (reference sequence). The CDR3 runs 14 residues. V dropped 0 bases and J dropped 6 bases, with 12 bases sitting between them. CDR3 sequence reads: CASSLAWAGGEQYF. As DNA, the CDR3 is TGTGCCAGCAGCTTAGCGTGGGCGGGTGGCGAGCAGTACTTC.

This clonotype was seen a handful of times. The chain carries TRBV28 and TRBJ2-2; TRBD2 might be the D (5 bases). CDR1 is MDHEN and CDR2 is SYDVKM in the germline V gene. The CDR3 consists of 14 residues. V was cut by 3 bases and J by 5 bases, with 10 bases left in between. The CDR3 nucleotides read TGTGCCAGCAGTTTTTTTTCGGGGACCGGGGAGCTGTTTTTT. Translation gives CASSFFSGTGELFF.

On this clonotype: Since no conserved phenylalanine or tryptophan closes the CDR3, a read error is the likely cause. The chain is built from TRBV20-1 and TRBJ2-1; D is ambiguous. The CDR3 loop spans 15 amino acids. Germline V gene lookup returns CDR1 DFQATT and CDR2 SNEGSKA (reference sequence). The V and J ends lost 1 base and 2 bases respectively, with 12 bases between them. The CDR3 loop reads CSARAGERAYNEQFL. In nucleotides, the CDR3 is TGCAGTGCTAGAGCTGGCGAACGAGCCTACAATGAGCAGTTCTTA.